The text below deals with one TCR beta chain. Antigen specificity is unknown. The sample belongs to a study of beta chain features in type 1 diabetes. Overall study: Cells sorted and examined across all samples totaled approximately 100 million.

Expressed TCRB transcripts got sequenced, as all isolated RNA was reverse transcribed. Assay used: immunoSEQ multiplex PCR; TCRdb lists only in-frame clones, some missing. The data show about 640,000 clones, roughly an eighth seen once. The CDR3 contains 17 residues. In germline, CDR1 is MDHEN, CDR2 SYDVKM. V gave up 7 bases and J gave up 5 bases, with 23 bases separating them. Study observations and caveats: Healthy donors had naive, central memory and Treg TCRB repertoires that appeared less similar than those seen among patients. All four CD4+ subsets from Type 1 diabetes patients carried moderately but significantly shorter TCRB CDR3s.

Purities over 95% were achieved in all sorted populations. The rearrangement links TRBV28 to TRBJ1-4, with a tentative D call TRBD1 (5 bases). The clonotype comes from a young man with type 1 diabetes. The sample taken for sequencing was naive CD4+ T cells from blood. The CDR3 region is CASTTTPAGLLNEKLFF. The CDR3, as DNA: TGTGCCAGCACCACAACTCCAGCGGGGCTCTTGAATGAAAAACTGTTTTTT.